A selection of T cell receptor beta chains follows, all from one sample in a study of PD-1 blockade in classical Hodgkin lymphoma. Only in-frame clones appear in the TCRdb table, and some are missing; sequencing was by immunoSEQ multiplex PCR. The table has approximately 27,000 clones, roughly 70% seen once; the top ten hold about 24%. Specimen: peripheral blood mononuclear cells (PBMCs), collected before the second cycle of nivolumab. These receptors originate from a human donor with classical Hodgkin lymphoma. CDR3s include the opening cysteine and the closing phenylalanine or tryptophan. Fields, in order: J gene, V gene, D gene, CDR3 protein. D genes are given only for firm matches.

TRBJ2-2,TRBV7-2,.,CASSLAPEGANTGELFF
TRBJ1-1,TRBV7-8,TRBD1,CASSIQGRTEAFF
TRBJ1-5,TRBV15,.,CATSEGGYTQPQHF
TRBJ1-1,TRBV5-4,.,CASSGKSHGDTEAFF
TRBJ1-1,TRBV28,TRBD1,CASSQGQGRWTEAFF
TRBJ1-1,TRBV28,.,CASSLSGVNTEAFF
TRBJ1-2,TRBV11-2,.,CASKPALLHGYTF
TRBJ1-2,TRBV19,TRBD1,CASSIGRQQGDHGYTF
TRBJ2-2,TRBV19,.,CASSIGGGGANTGELFF
TRBJ1-1,TRBV7-2,.,CASSLLLPVVNTEAFF
TRBJ2-2,TRBV10-3,.,CAIGLGGSGELFF
TRBJ1-2,TRBV28,TRBD1,CASIGQGFSYGYTF
TRBJ2-3,TRBV19,.,CASRTASTDTQYF
TRBJ1-1,TRBV6-4,.,CASSYTGRIAEAFF
TRBJ1-1,TRBV6-5,.,CASSYAQGRNTEAFF